This T cell receptor beta chain was identified in a study of cytomegalovirus exposure and HLA in healthy donors. Study context: T cells numbering about 179 million yielded around 120 million unique TCR beta sequences in an earlier analysis. Study findings and constraints: There were some public TCRs occurring in many donors, but most TCR sequences were rare. Looking again later, the authors saw that most CMV-associated TCR beta chains seemed HLA-restricted.

Points on this clone: Its cognate antigen is unknown.

A multiplex PCR was run with 60 Vbeta primers and 13 Jbeta primers. The data were produced by immunoSEQ multiplex PCR, yet TCRdb's version contains in-frame clones alone and is incomplete. The sample includes 75,000 to 90,000 clones, approximately 80% of them seen just once. The sample taken for sequencing was PBMCs. The source of this sequence is a man aged 45 to 65 in good health and CMV-seronegative.

Here the CDR3 reads CASSNRRDSGNTIYF. Here the CDR3 DNA reads TGCGCCAGCAGCAACCGCCGGGACAGCGGAAACACCATATATTTT. The gene calls are TRBV5-1 and TRBJ1-3; 7 bases align to TRBD1. CDR3 length: 15 residues. The germline V gene has CDR1 SGHRS and CDR2 YFSETQ. The junction had 8 bases not matched to a gene; V was cut back by 4 bases and J by 4 bases.